This T cell receptor (beta chain) derives from a study of T cell repertoires in cytomegalovirus infection. Study in general: Public TCR beta signatures marked donors with CMV infection and the matching HLA.

This clonotype has more than one count but fewer than ten. Its antigen is unidentified. Via MiXCR, TCRdb re-called the reads, giving one row per CDR3 protein. The table records roughly 280,000 distinct CDR3 sequences, around 8.7% of them present only once. Study results and limitations: HLA-C-restricted, CMV-specific TCR beta clonotypes were dominant ex vivo. Carriage of CMV together with the relevant HLA was identifiable through cumulative public TCR beta family frequency.

The germline CDR1 and CDR2 sequences are SGHKS and YYEKEE (reference sequence). The V and J ends lost 6 bases and 1 base, in that order; junction bases with no gene match: 13. CDR3 length: 18 amino acids. Sequencing input: PBMCs. The source of this sequence is a human donor in good health (CMV status not recorded). Some clones in this sample may be carry-over from other donors' samples. The chain joins TRBV5-5 to TRBJ2-6; 7 bases line up with TRBD1. The CDR3 DNA follows: TGTGCCAGCACCCGCGGTCCAGGGGGAAGATCTGGGGCCAACGTCCTGACTTTC. Translated: CASTRGPGGRSGANVLTF. The full variable domain, with the rest looked up from reference TRBV5-5 and TRBJ2-6, is DAGVTQSPTHLIKTRGQQVTLRCSPISGHKSVSWYQQVLGQGPQFIFQYYEKEERGRGNFPDRFSARQFPNYSSELNVNALLLGDSALYLCASTRGPGGRSGANVLTFGAGSRLTVL.